A selection of T cell receptor beta chains follows, all from one sample in a study of blood T cell repertoires in COVID-19. The method was immunoSEQ multiplex PCR; TCRdb's version includes in-frame clones alone and lacks a portion of them. The sample lists a few hundred thousand clones, under 90% occurring once. Material for sequencing was PBMCs or T cells enriched from blood (not recorded which). Receptors were obtained from a woman aged 18-29 years who had recovered from COVID-19. CDR3s include the opening cysteine and the closing phenylalanine or tryptophan. A D gene is named only where the DNA matches it firmly. Rows give clone size only sometimes, using once, few, many, or a class for an expanded clone.

abundance	v_gene	d_gene	j_gene	CDR3nt	CDR3aa
.	TRBV5-1	TRBD1	TRBJ2-7	TGCGCCAGCAGCCCCGGACAGGGGGCAAGCGAGCAGTACTTC	CASSPGQGASEQYF
.	TRBV18	.	TRBJ1-1	TGTGCCAGCTCACCAAAGGGGGGGGCCCTTACCAACACTGAAGCTTTCTTT	CASSPKGGALTNTEAFF
.	TRBV7-3	TRBD2	TRBJ2-1	TGTGCCAGCAGCTTATCGATACTAGCGGGAGGGCCTTCCTACAATGAGCAGTTCTTC	CASSLSILAGGPSYNEQFF
.	TRBV23-1	TRBD2	TRBJ2-7	TGCGCCAGCAGTCAGGCTCCCGACCGGGACTACTCCTACGAGCAGTACTTC	CASSQAPDRDYSYEQYF
.	TRBV27	TRBD1	TRBJ1-2	TGTGCCAGCAGTTTATTGGAGGGGGCTGGCTATGGCTACACCTTC	CASSLLEGAGYGYTF
.	TRBV5-1	.	TRBJ1-4	TGCGCCAGCAGCCTCCCCAGCGGGGGAAGGGCGGAAAAACTGTTTTTT	CASSLPSGGRAEKLFF
.	TRBV5-4	.	TRBJ1-6	TGTGCCAGCAGCTCCGAACCTTATGGAGGGGAGGGATCACCCCTCCACTTT	CASSSEPYGGEGSPLHF
.	TRBV5-1	.	TRBJ1-1	TGCGCCAGCAGCTGGGGAGGATCGGCCACTGAAGCTTTCTTT	CASSWGGSATEAFF
.	TRBV5-1	TRBD1	TRBJ2-2	TGCGCCAGCAAAATACAGGGGGCGGGCACCGGGGAGCTGTTTTTT	CASKIQGAGTGELFF
once	TRBV10-3	TRBD1	TRBJ2-5	TGTGCCATCAGTGGGCCCAACCACAGGGGGTCGTCCCAAGAGACCCAGTACTTC	CAISGPNHRGSSQETQYF
.	TRBV6-2/TRBV6-3	TRBD1	TRBJ1-1	TGTGCCAGCAGTTACCCTGGGACAGATCTTGCTCTGAACACTGAAGCTTTCTTT	CASSYPGTDLALNTEAFF
.	TRBV9	.	TRBJ1-6	TGTGCCAGCAGCGTAGAACCGAACTATTCACCCCTCCACTTT	CASSVEPNYSPLHF
.	TRBV5-4	.	TRBJ2-3	TGTGCCAGCAGCTTGGTCTCTACTAGCACAGATACGCAGTATTTT	CASSLVSTSTDTQYF
.	TRBV4-1	TRBD2	TRBJ2-5	TGCGCCAGCAGCCTGGGTTGGCAGCGGGGGGTGGAGACCCAGTACTTC	CASSLGWQRGVETQYF
.	TRBV9	.	TRBJ2-1	TGTGCCAGCAGCGTTTCTTCCCACAATGAGCAGTTCTTC	CASSVSSHNEQFF
.	TRBV20-1	TRBD2	TRBJ2-5	TGCAGTGCTAGTATAGCTAGCGGCGATCAAGAGACCCAGTACTTC	CSASIASGDQETQYF
.	TRBV21-1	.	TRBJ2-1	TGTGCCAGCAGCCCGCGGACTAGCGGGGGGGCCGGGGAGCAGTTCTTC	CASSPRTSGGAGEQFF
.	TRBV5-1	.	TRBJ2-7	TGCGCCAGCAGCTTCAACAGGGAATACGAGCAGTACTTC	CASSFNREYEQYF
.	TRBV6-5	TRBD1	TRBJ1-1	TGTGCCAGCACACCCACAGGGGGTACTGAAGCTTTCTTT	CASTPTGGTEAFF
.	TRBV30	.	TRBJ1-1	TGTGCCTGGAGTGTTGGAGAGGGATTGATAGCTTTCTTT	CAWSVGEGLIAFF
once	TRBV15	.	TRBJ2-1	TGTGCCACCACTAGCGGGACAGGAAGTTACAATGAGCAGTTCTTC	CATTSGTGSYNEQFF
.	TRBV2	.	TRBJ1-1	TGTGCCAGCAGGTATTCGGGGTTTGAAGCTTTCTTT	CASRYSGFEAFF
.	TRBV11-2	.	TRBJ1-1	TGTGCCAGCAGCTTACCGTGGCAGAACACTGAAGCTTTCTTT	CASSLPWQNTEAFF
.	TRBV3-1/TRBV3-2	.	TRBJ2-3	TGTGCCAGCAGCCAAGATCGTTTCGGGGGAGATACGCAGTATTTT	CASSQDRFGGDTQYF
.	TRBV18	.	TRBJ1-1	TGTGCCAGCTCACTCTCCCAGGGAATGAACACTGAAGCTTTCTTT	CASSLSQGMNTEAFF
.	TRBV9	.	TRBJ2-7	TGTGCCAGCAGCGTAGGGGGGGAAGCGTCCTACGAGCAGTACTTC	CASSVGGEASYEQYF
.	TRBV19	.	TRBJ1-1	TGTGGCGTCGGGTCGTACACTGAAGCTTTCTTT	CGVGSYTEAFF
few	TRBV5-1	TRBD2	TRBJ2-5	TGCGCCAGCAGCTTGCGGTCGGGGGGGCGAGAGACCCAGTACTTC	CASSLRSGGRETQYF
.	TRBV3-1/TRBV3-2	TRBD1	TRBJ2-7	TGTGCCAGCAGCCAAGATAAGGGGGCAGGGTCCTACGAGCAGTACTTC	CASSQDKGAGSYEQYF
once	TRBV7-6	.	TRBJ1-1	TGTGCCAGCAGCTTAGCGTTGACAGGATGGAACACTGAAGCTTTCTTT	CASSLALTGWNTEAFF
.	TRBV3-1/TRBV3-2	.	TRBJ2-3	TGTGCCAGCAGCCAAGGGGTTCTAGTTGATACGCAGTATTTT	CASSQGVLVDTQYF
.	TRBV4-1	.	TRBJ2-2	TGCGCCAGCAGCCGCTGGGGGGATGGGGCGAACACCGGGGAGCTGTTTTTT	CASSRWGDGANTGELFF
.	TRBV19	TRBD1	TRBJ1-2	TGTGCCAGTAGTATTGGAGGACAGGGCGCCCGCTTC	CASSIGGQGARF
.	TRBV5-1	TRBD2	TRBJ2-1	TGCGCCAGCAGCCCGGGGGGGGCGGGAACCGACAATGAGTTCTTC	CASSPGGAGTDNEFF
.	TRBV5-1	.	TRBJ1-1	TGCGCCAGCAGCTTGACAGGGCGAGGAACTGAAGCTTTCTTT	CASSLTGRGTEAFF
.	TRBV3-1/TRBV3-2	.	TRBJ1-2	TGTGCCAGCAGCCTCTCAGGTCCCTATGGCTACACCTTC	CASSLSGPYGYTF
.	TRBV28	TRBD2	TRBJ2-3	TGTGCCAGCACCCCACTAGCGGTCACCACAGATACGCAGTATTTT	CASTPLAVTTDTQYF
few	TRBV4-1	TRBD2	TRBJ2-3	TGCGCCAGCAGCGGCTGGGCTAGCGGGAGTACAGATACGCAGTATTTT	CASSGWASGSTDTQYF
.	TRBV5-1	.	TRBJ2-3	TGCGCCAGCAGCTTGACATTCACAGATACGCAGTATTTT	CASSLTFTDTQYF
.	TRBV6-5	TRBD1	TRBJ2-3	TGTGCCAGCAGTCCCCGGGACAGGGGAACAGATACGCAGTATTTT	CASSPRDRGTDTQYF
once	TRBV3-1/TRBV3-2	.	TRBJ2-3	TGTGCCAGCAGCGGGGGATGGGGGCTAGCGGAAGCAGATACGCAGTATTTT	CASSGGWGLAEADTQYF
.	TRBV18	TRBD1	TRBJ2-2	TGTGCCAGCTCAGCAGACAGGGTCGGCACCGGGGAGCTGTTTTTT	CASSADRVGTGELFF
.	TRBV6-2/TRBV6-3	TRBD2	TRBJ2-3	TGTGCCAGCAGTTACTCCCTCCCTAGCGGGAGGGCCTGGGATACGCAGTATTTT	CASSYSLPSGRAWDTQYF
.	TRBV5-8	.	TRBJ1-2	TGTGCCAGCAGCCCGGCGGGAGGGAAAACGAGCTACACCTTC	CASSPAGGKTSYTF
.	TRBV28	.	TRBJ1-2	TGTGCCAGCAGTCCGGGGACGGAACGGGGGAATGGCTACACCTTC	CASSPGTERGNGYTF
.	TRBV7-6	.	TRBJ2-5	TGTGCCAGCAGCGGAGTGGAGACCCAGTACTTC	CASSGVETQYF
few	TRBV5-6	.	TRBJ2-1	TGTGCCAGCAGCTTGGGAGGAGACAATGAGCAGTTCTTC	CASSLGGDNEQFF
.	TRBV19	.	TRBJ1-6	TGTGCCAGTAGGAAAGACCCACTAATGGGTTCACCCCTCCACTTT	CASRKDPLMGSPLHF
.	TRBV3-1/TRBV3-2	.	TRBJ1-1	TGTGCCAGCAGCCAGTTAGAGAACACTGAAGCTTTCTTT	CASSQLENTEAFF
.	TRBV19	.	TRBJ1-6	TGTGCCAGTACCACCCTTCAGGGGAGATATAATTCACCCCTCCACTTT	CASTTLQGRYNSPLHF